This TCR beta chain was obtained from a study of blood T cell repertoires in COVID-19. The wider study: T cells, B-cell-depleted T cells, or PBMCs supplied cDNA or gDNA.

CDR3 size: 13 residues. CDR1 is SNHLY and CDR2 is FYNNEI in the germline V gene. Unmatched junction bases numbered 4, after V lost 6 bases and J lost 9 bases. Original analysis: The authors estimated nucleated cell counts from reference gene primer amplification. Assay: immunoSEQ multiplex PCR; the TCRdb copy retains only in-frame clones and omits some. D and trimming come from the DNA, and the V and J calls and clone size come from that table. Of around 330,000 clones listed, 75% to 90% were seen once; the top ten hold around 2%. Those enrolled, adults aged roughly 18 to 100 years, came from about two dozen US areas. Assignment of participants to cohorts was predicated upon participant-reported clinical history.

What was sequenced was PBMCs or T cells enriched from blood (not recorded which). This sequence joins TRBV2 and TRBJ2-5; 13 bases are shared with TRBD2. The sequence came from a woman in her twenties or thirties who had been exposed to COVID-19. The DNA for the CDR3 is TGTGCCAGCAGGGGACTAGCGGGACCCCCCCAGTACTTC. As protein: CASRGLAGPPQYF.